Included here is one T cell receptor beta chain sequence, with context. It has no known antigen specificity. No clone much larger than this one lies a single base away; base qualities are absent. The immunoSEQ Assay was used to sequence TCRbeta CDR3 regions. After extraction, genomic DNA underwent amplification by bias-controlled multiplex PCR, followed by high-throughput sequencing. As for the original processing: To quantify the absolute abundance of each unique TCRbeta CDR3 region, sequences were collapsed and filtered. T cell fraction was estimated by normalizing TCRbeta template counts to usable DNA, with usable DNA measured through amplification of reference genes found in all nucleated cells. Repertoire TCRs were annotated as SARS-CoV-2-specific when V gene, CDR3 amino acid sequence and J gene were exactly matched to a known reactive TCR set. The reference SARS-CoV-2 TCR set was derived from MIRA and filtered for enrichment in COVID-19-positive ImmuneCODE repertoires, a step that removed public or cross-reactive TCRs. Based on the MIRA antigens, annotated TCRs were further analysed at the level of specific ORF or position within ORF. Breadth was defined as annotated unique rearrangements over total unique productive rearrangements; depth was the summed frequency of those rearrangements. TCR breadth was compared between groups using two-sided Wilcoxon rank-sum tests. The source is immuneACCESS, and TCRdb retained only in-frame sequences with V and J called. Part of the clones is not carried over; for the studies checked, unresolved V genes explain less than half of this, and the remainder is unexplained. The V and J calls and clone size are taken from that table; D and trimming were inferred from the DNA. In all, the sample holds 400,000 to 450,000 clones, and 90% of those were seen once. 12% of the sample is taken by the ten largest.

The label giving this sample's treatment or condition can be read as: some 20 received Ad26.COV2.S at low or high dose, single or two shots; 5 received placebo; per-sample allocation not given. For vaccine and placebo recipients, repertoires were sequenced using samples collected on day 63 after the first injection. In Cohort 1b, about 27 adults aged 18-55 years were enrolled at a single site in Boston, USA, between 29 July and 7 August 2020. Ad26.COV2.S was a replication-incompetent adenovirus type 26 vector that expressed a prefusion-stabilized SARS-CoV-2 spike protein derived from the original Wuhan strain. Between the V and J ends, shortened by 1 base and 6 bases respectively, the junction contains 13 bases. CDR1 and CDR2, looked up from the germline V gene, are MNHEY and SVGEGT. Inclusive of the bounding cysteine and phenylalanine, the CDR3 is 14 residues long. The DNA shown is the 42-base CDR3, in frame from base 1.

This specimen belongs to a study of Ad26.COV2.S vaccination and SARS-CoV-2 variants (dated by TCRdb to the early 2020s). At the level of the whole study: Donors in the vaccine arm were drawn from COV1001, a multicentre, randomized, double-blind, placebo-controlled phase I-IIa trial testing Ad26.COV2.S in healthy adults. The TCR-sequenced set comprised approximately 32 samples: about 19 Ad26.COV2.S vaccine recipients, 5 placebo recipients and 8 SARS-CoV-2 convalescent individuals. Investigators did not know the trial group allocation while performing experiments and assessing outcomes. TCRbeta repertoire sequencing served as the tool for gauging how specific and how broad the SARS-CoV-2-reactive T cell receptors were following Ad26.COV2.S vaccination. Ad26.COV2.S was given intramuscularly at 5x10^10 or 1x10^11 viral particles, as a single shot or as two shots 56 days apart. Participants in the trial were split at random into five groups of five each, receiving low-dose or high-dose Ad26.COV2.S once or twice, or else placebo on both occasions.

General study outcomes and caveats: Higher spike-specific TCR breadth was observed in Ad26.COV2.S recipients than in placebo recipients (P = 0.0014). Substantial breadth of spike-specific CD8+ and CD4+ T cell responses was reported after vaccination. Comparable non-spike TCR breadth was observed between vaccine and placebo recipients, consistent with only spike being contained in the vaccine. The study lacked the statistical power to compare responses across vaccine doses or regimens. The authors noted that total T cell responses may have been underestimated by the TCR breadth and depth analyses.

The origin of this receptor is a person between 18 and 59 years old who received the Ad26.COV2.S COVID-19 vaccine or a placebo. Recombination linked TRBV6-2 or TRBV6-3 to TRBJ2-7, with the D call perhaps TRBD1 or TRBD2, as 5 bases match in each case. This specimen consisted of peripheral blood, obtained in a trial of Ad26.COV2.S vaccine versus placebo. The CDR3 amino acid sequence is: CASSYYGGTSEQYF. In nucleotides, the sequence is TGTGCCAGCAGTTACTATGGGGGAACGAGCGAGCAGTACTTC.